This T cell receptor (beta chain) was observed in a study of cytomegalovirus exposure and HLA in healthy donors (dated by TCRdb to 2017 to 2019). About the full investigation: In an earlier analysis of under 600 of the donors, about 260 Gb of sequence data and just under 120 million unique TCR beta sequences from about 179 million T cells were reported. Roughly 300 gigabases of sequencing data and 70 million to 85 million unique TCR sequences were included in an early release covering roughly 600 HLA-typed donors. Every discovery cohort repertoire had been produced on one sequencing platform. Along with the approximately 600-subject first cohort, a separate validation cohort of over 90 different subjects was used. Across approximately 400 genotyped donors of the cohort, an average of approximately 220,000 unique TCR beta nucleotide sequences per donor were sequenced, and roughly 20% of those sequences were non-productive. To predict cytomegalovirus infection status, the study brought together high-throughput TCR immunosequencing, statistical association of individual TCRs with disease status, and machine learning. The number of typed donors differed by locus: about 620-640 for A, B, C, DRB1 and DQB1; approximately 520 for DQA1; about 600 for DPA1; and 400 to 480 for DPB1. Among the 398 genotyped donors, around 81% belonged to the genetic ancestry cluster associated with self-reported Caucasian donors. In a later genetic analysis, genome-wide SNP genotypes for about 60% of the 666 donors were used, and that subset was treated as a discovery cohort. The aim of the study was to test whether cataloging public T cell receptors could identify signatures of past pathogen exposure. An earlier analysis of 587 of the donors applied high-throughput TCR beta sequencing to assess whether each TCR beta V gene segment acted as functional or pseudogenic. HLA typing included class I and class II loci at four-digit resolution. The later analysis used no new phenotypic data to find candidate immune exposures, relying instead on TCR beta sequences and their occurrence across donors. Donor age, sex, ethnicity and CMV serostatus were collected together with the repertoire data. In a later analysis, previously published TCR beta repertoires from 500 to 750 donors were re-analyzed and high-resolution HLA genotyping was added so that TCR occurrence patterns could be studied. Using immunosequencing, the study profiled T cell repertoires from 550 to 750 subjects and related those repertoires to cytomegalovirus serostatus. About 5 DR-DQ haplotypes were handled as single units for association and clustering, since linkage in the cohort was strong. The paper's findings and limits, for the study overall: A total of around 150 TCR beta chains were listed by the study as associated with cytomegalovirus. CMV serostatus was the only immune exposure information available for the cohort. HLA typing was unavailable for some donors at each locus, so association tests used only the typed subset. The authors suggested that the approach could potentially be generalized to other disease states and immunological phenotypes. A cluster of highly shared sequence variants was judged likely to be a technical artifact of the sequencing pipeline. A later analysis found that TCR association rates varied across HLA loci, with DRB1 alleles showing the most associated TCRs and HLA-C alleles the fewest. The cohort was sequenced for TCR beta chains only, and without alpha or paired-chain data the features that could be detected were limited. At a false discovery rate of 0.05, a later analysis linked under 20,000 TCR beta sequences to specific HLA alleles. The classifier was reported to diagnose cytomegalovirus status with high specificity and sensitivity in both the original and validation cohorts. Strong co-occurrence of HLA alleles, especially DR and DQ, made assigning TCR associations to individual alleles difficult. An earlier analysis of approximately 500 of the donors showed that most TCR beta V segments appeared in productive rearrangements either about 87% or about 30% of the time, which broadly matched IMGT annotations. Approximately 18 rarely observed V segments, including chromosome 9 orphons, were excluded from the earlier analysis of approximately 600 of the donors because counts were too low. While some public TCRs were present in many individuals, most TCR sequences turned up only very rarely across donors. In vitro tests confirmed that a few of the cytomegalovirus-associated TCR beta chains recognize cytomegalovirus antigens. Some IMGT-functional V segments, including TRBV6-2 and TRBV6-3, could not be told apart with the 87-base-pair reads, so those segments were excluded. V-gene and J-gene trimming of TCR beta chains was associated with a missense DCLRE1C variant in a later genetic analysis, and the association was replicated in an independent cohort. In a later analysis, HLA-associated TCR beta chains showed more clonal expansion and lower generation probabilities than non-associated chains that were equally common. A further reported finding was that TCR beta sequences accurately predicted the HLA-A and HLA-B alleles for most subjects in the first cohort. Roughly uniform sequencing depth across donors was assumed in presence/absence analyses, although this assumption may not hold. According to a later analysis, parvovirus B19, influenza, CMV and Epstein-Barr virus appeared linked to several top co-occurrence clusters. In a later analysis, most CMV-associated TCR beta chains were found to appear HLA-restricted, with HLA associations seemingly driven largely by CMV exposure. Linkage disequilibrium might explain the correlated functional status among segregating V segments, but an unknown experimental factor could not be excluded. In a later genetic analysis, fewer N-insertions in productive TCRs were reported among donors in an Asian-associated ancestry cluster than the approximately 630-donor mean.

V and J are trimmed by 4 bases and 7 bases, and the gene matches miss 7 bases of the junction. Spanning cysteine to phenylalanine, the CDR3 consists of 14 amino acids. Only the CDR3 region is kept as DNA, spanning 42 bases read in frame from base 1. Based on the germline V gene (reference sequence), the CDR1 and CDR2 sequences are SGHNT and YYREEE. The cohort comprised 710 or so healthy bone marrow donors. At the time of sampling, all cohort members were nominally healthy, though unrecorded immune exposures were likely present. The donor was CMV seronegative and belonged to the group of more than 300 seronegative cohort members. A peripheral blood sample was collected from each donor, and TCR beta sequencing was performed on peripheral blood mononuclear cells. The Qiagen DNeasy Blood Extraction Kit was used to extract genomic DNA from the blood cell samples. Library creation used the immunoSEQ multiplex PCR assay. For the multiplex PCR, a mixture combining 60 forward primers for TCR Vbeta segments and 13 reverse primers for TCR Jbeta segments was used. Amplification of the CDR3 region of rearranged TCR beta genes was performed with a multiplex PCR assay on genomic DNA. Amplified TCR beta libraries were sequenced as 87-base-pair reads on the Illumina HiSeq System. The authors processed their data as follows. A later analysis tallied 80 million to 95 million unique TCR beta chains across the 650 to 750 repertoires, and about 12 million of those chains were shared by two or more donors. Raw reads were error-corrected and collapsed into unique sequences with a nearest-neighbor algorithm that merged closely related sequences to remove PCR and sequencing errors. To assign V, D and J gene segments, CDR3 sequences were aligned to IMGT reference sequences. Each retained sequence needed at least a six-nucleotide match to both a V gene segment and a J gene segment. A rearrangement was called productive if the CDR3 had no stop codons and remained in frame with V and J, and every other rearrangement was called non-productive. Following IMGT convention, CDR3 was defined as the stretch from the second conserved V-encoded cysteine to the conserved J-encoded phenylalanine. In an earlier analysis of around 540 of the donors, sequences lacking an unambiguous match to a single V gene segment were excluded. In an earlier analysis of approximately 560 of the donors, a V segment was called functional when productive rearrangements were above 56.7%, and segregating when the standard deviation between donors exceeded 5%. A statistical classification framework was developed to diagnose cytomegalovirus status using the catalog of TCR beta chain sequences. V and J gene assignment, in a later analysis, came from comparing TCR nucleotide sequences with IMGT/GENE-DB human TR gene sequences. The TCRdist pipeline was used in a later analysis to assign CDR3 sequences and most-parsimonious VDJ recombination scenarios. In a later analysis, each TCR beta chain was defined by its CDR3 amino acid sequence together with its V-gene family, and reads lacking a unique V-gene family were excluded. As a way to deal with suspected cross-contamination and a sequencing artifact, a later analysis dropped roughly 620 nucleotide sequences that were highly shared and had low generation probability. In a later analysis, a clonal expansion index for each public chain was calculated from normalized within-repertoire ranks of inferred template counts. A later analysis computed generation probabilities with a VDJ recombination model fitted to out-of-frame rearrangements, and checked the results against IGoR. In a later analysis, hypergeometric tests were used to score TCR-TCR, TCR-HLA and TCR-CMV co-occurrence, with a repertoire-size bias correction applied to TCR pairs. False discovery rates were estimated in a later analysis by permuting HLA or CMV assignments 20 times. In a later analysis, co-occurring TCRs were grouped using DBSCAN, with TCRdist sequence similarity added in when clustering inside HLA-allele-positive subsets. Repertoires with fewer than 30,000 or more than 120,000 public chains were left out of co-occurrence clustering, as were a handful of repertoires with anomalous nucleotide sharing. TCRdb carries this immuneACCESS record with in-frame sequences only. Its versions omit some clonotypes, under half of them owing to an unresolved V gene in the studies checked, with the rest unexplained. That table supplies the V and J calls and clone size; D and trimming were determined from the DNA. The sample table holds more than 130,000 clones, of which 80% were seen once. The ten largest clones take up approximately 2.3% of the sample.

Note on this clone: The antigen this receptor binds is unknown. No qualities accompany the bases; no much larger clone lies one base away.

The source of this sequence is a man between 25 and 39 years old in good health and CMV-seronegative. This chain joins TRBV5-4 to TRBJ1-4, with TRBD1 matching 7 junction bases. Specimen: PBMCs. The CDR3 region reads CASSQRQGGEKLFF. At the DNA level, the sequence is TGTGCCAGCAGCCAAAGACAGGGCGGTGAAAAACTGTTTTTT.